Listed below are T cell receptor beta chains from one sample, sequenced in a study of identical twins. MiXCR, run by TCRdb on the 5' RACE reads, gives a single entry per CDR3 protein. The table has about 920,000 distinct CDR3 sequences, 10% to 15% seen once. A further study also used this sample, focusing on yellow fever vaccine responses in identical twins.

Source material: PBMCs. These receptors all stem from a woman under 30 in good health. Both conserved end residues are part of each CDR3. The D gene is left open where the match is weak. Rows give clone size only sometimes, using once, few, many, or a class for an expanded clone.

length | size | J | V | D | DNA | CDR3
13 | NA | TRBJ1-4 | TRBV7-9 | NA | TGTGCCAGCACCAACACCGGGGATGAAAAACTGTTTTTT | CASTNTGDEKLFF
17 | few | TRBJ2-6 | TRBV3-1 | NA | TGTGCCAGCAGCCAACGAGCCGACTGGTTCCGGGCCAACGTCCTGACTTTC | CASSQRADWFRANVLTF
15 | NA | TRBJ2-5 | TRBV5-1 | NA | TGCGCCAGCAGCTTTCAGACAGGCTACCAAGAGACCCAGTACTTC | CASSFQTGYQETQYF
15 | few | TRBJ2-5 | TRBV15 | NA | TGTGCCACCAGCAGAGTGGCGGAGGGCCAAGAGACCCAGTACTTC | CATSRVAEGQETQYF
16 | many | TRBJ2-1 | TRBV12-3/TRBV12-4 | NA | TGTGCCAGCAGCCGCGGGACCGCGCGAGGATACAATGAGCAGTTCTTC | CASSRGTARGYNEQFF
14 | NA | TRBJ2-5 | TRBV15 | NA | TGTGCCACCAGCAGAGATCCCGGGTGGGAGACCCAGTACTTC | CATSRDPGWETQYF
17 | many | TRBJ2-5 | TRBV28 | NA | TGTGCCAGCAGTTGGGGGTCTTTGAAGTCAGGTGACGAGACCCAGTACTTC | CASSWGSLKSGDETQYF
17 | NA | TRBJ2-7 | TRBV6-5 | TRBD1 | TGTGCCAGCAGTTACGCTGCAGCGGACAGGGGGCTGTACGAGCAGTACTTC | CASSYAAADRGLYEQYF
16 | few | TRBJ1-1 | TRBV9 | TRBD1 | TGTGCCAGCAGCGCTAATAGTGGACAGGGGTACAACGAAGCTTTCTTT | CASSANSGQGYNEAFF
16 | few | TRBJ2-7 | TRBV5-1 | NA | TGCGCCAGCAGCCCCTCGTTGCCGGGTGGAACCTACGAGCAGTACTTC | CASSPSLPGGTYEQYF
16 | once | TRBJ2-5 | TRBV4-1 | NA | TGCGCCAGCAGCCACCCCGTGTCGGGCGGAGGAAAGACCCAGTACTTC | CASSHPVSGGGKTQYF
19 | NA | TRBJ2-2 | TRBV2 | TRBD1 | TGTGCCAGCAGAGAAACGAACACGCGGACAGGGGGCTCGGGCGGGGAGCTGTTTTTT | CASRETNTRTGGSGGELFF
13 | many | TRBJ1-5 | TRBV12-3/TRBV12-4 | NA | TGTGCCAGCAGCTTATCCCGCGATCAGCCCCAGCATTTT | CASSLSRDQPQHF
13 | NA | TRBJ2-7 | TRBV18 | NA | TGTGCCAGCACGCAGCATAGGGACTACGAGCAGTACTTC | CASTQHRDYEQYF
13 | NA | TRBJ1-1 | TRBV10-3 | NA | TGTGCCATCAGAGGGAGAATTGGAACTGAAGCTTTCTTT | CAIRGRIGTEAFF
14 | few | TRBJ1-4 | TRBV20-1 | NA | TGCAGTGCTAGAGGGGCAGGGGAGGGTGAAAAACTGTTTTTT | CSARGAGEGEKLFF
16 | few | TRBJ2-7 | TRBV6-1 | NA | TGTGCCAGCAGGGGGATAGTGGGAGAAAAGTCCTACGAGCAGTACTTC | CASRGIVGEKSYEQYF
14 | few | TRBJ1-2 | TRBV20-1 | TRBD1 | TGCAGTGCTAGAGCCTGGGACAGCCACTATGGCTACACCTTC | CSARAWDSHYGYTF
15 | NA | TRBJ2-5 | TRBV10-3 | TRBD1 | TGTGCCATCAGTGAATTGACAGGGCCCCAAGAGACCCAGTACTTC | CAISELTGPQETQYF
12 | NA | TRBJ2-1 | TRBV20-1 | NA | TGCATCTGCCAAAAGAGGTTCGATGAGCAGTTCTTC | CICQKRFDEQFF
14 | many | TRBJ2-2 | TRBV28 | NA | TGTGCCAGCAGTCCCACGGACAACACCGGGGAGCTGTTTTTT | CASSPTDNTGELFF
13 | NA | TRBJ2-1 | TRBV20-1 | NA | TGCAGTGCGTCCCGGGATAGGGGGTTTGAGCAGTTCTTC | CSASRDRGFEQFF
12 | many | TRBJ2-5 | TRBV27 | NA | TGTGCCAGCAGTCGGCCCCAAGAGACCCAGTACTTC | CASSRPQETQYF
14 | NA | TRBJ2-7 | TRBV2 | NA | TGTGCCAGCAGTCGCTTGTCCTTCTCCTACGAGCAGTACTTC | CASSRLSFSYEQYF
15 | many | TRBJ2-1 | TRBV5-4 | TRBD1 | TGTGCCAGCAGCCCCACGACAGGGGATTACAATGAGCAGTTCTTC | CASSPTTGDYNEQFF
19 | NA | TRBJ2-1 | TRBV6-1 | TRBD2 | TGTGCCAGCAGGCGAAGAACCGGGACTAGCGGGAGATTCTACAATGAGCAGTTCTTC | CASRRRTGTSGRFYNEQFF
17 | NA | TRBJ2-4 | TRBV28 | TRBD1 | TGTGCCAGCAGTTTAAGCATGTATAGGGACAGCAAAAACATTCAGTACTTC | CASSLSMYRDSKNIQYF
16 | NA | TRBJ1-1 | TRBV5-5 | NA | TGTGCCAGCTGGAGGGGGGGCGGAGTGAAGAACACTGAAGCTTTCTTT | CASWRGGGVKNTEAFF
16 | NA | TRBJ1-5 | TRBV12-3/TRBV12-4 | NA | TGTGCCAGCAAAGAACAGGGAACGGGGAGCAATCAGCCCCAGCATTTT | CASKEQGTGSNQPQHF
17 | NA | TRBJ2-2 | TRBV5-6 | NA | TGTGCCAGCAGCTTGCCTGGGACTTCATCTAACACCGGGGAGCTGTTTTTT | CASSLPGTSSNTGELFF
15 | many | TRBJ1-2 | TRBV5-6 | NA | TGTGCCAGCACCCCGGAGTTCGGAGATAACTATGGCTACACCTTC | CASTPEFGDNYGYTF
15 | few | TRBJ2-3 | TRBV10-1 | NA | TGCGCCAGCAGCCCTGGACCACTTGGTGCAGATACGCAGTATTTT | CASSPGPLGADTQYF
13 | many | TRBJ2-3 | TRBV12-3/TRBV12-4 | NA | TGTGCCAGCAGTTCGGGCTTCACAGATACGCAGTATTTT | CASSSGFTDTQYF
12 | NA | TRBJ1-4 | TRBV19 | NA | TGTGCCAGTAGTATTCTTGGTGAAAAACTGTTTTTT | CASSILGEKLFF
14 | many | TRBJ2-5 | TRBV6-2/TRBV6-3 | NA | TGTGCCAGCAGCAACCCCCCTCGAGGGGAGACCCAGTACTTC | CASSNPPRGETQYF
15 | few | TRBJ2-3 | TRBV5-1 | NA | TGCGCCAGCACCCCGGACTCTGTTAGCACAGATACGCAGTATTTT | CASTPDSVSTDTQYF
15 | few | TRBJ2-2 | TRBV5-1 | TRBD2 | TGCGCCAGCTTAGCGGGAGCCGCGAACACCGGGGAGCTGTTTTTT | CASLAGAANTGELFF
13 | many | TRBJ2-5 | TRBV10-3 | NA | TGTGCCATCAGTGAAGTCAGGGAAGAGACCCAGTACTTC | CAISEVREETQYF
18 | few | TRBJ2-3 | TRBV5-5 | TRBD2 | TGTGCCAGCAGCTTCGGGGTAGCGGGGGGCCGTAGCACAGATACGCAGTATTTT | CASSFGVAGGRSTDTQYF
15 | few | TRBJ2-5 | TRBV6-5 | NA | TGTGCCAGCAGTTACACTGGGGGCACTCAAGAGACCCAGTACTTC | CASSYTGGTQETQYF
16 | NA | TRBJ1-3 | TRBV12-3/TRBV12-4 | NA | TGTGCCAGCAGTTTAATGGGCCAGGTAAATGGAAACACCATATATTTT | CASSLMGQVNGNTIYF
15 | NA | TRBJ2-1 | TRBV10-1 | NA | TGCGCCAGCAGTGAGTCTGGCGGGATGATGGCTGAGCAGTTCTTC | CASSESGGMMAEQFF
16 | few | TRBJ1-5 | TRBV12-3/TRBV12-4 | TRBD1 | TGTGCCAGCAGTTTAGGGCGGGACAGCAGAGATCAGCCCCAGCATTTT | CASSLGRDSRDQPQHF
9 | NA | TRBJ2-4 | TRBV5-1 | NA | TGCGCCAGCAGCTTGAAGGCGTACTTC | CASSLKAYF
12 | NA | TRBJ1-1 | TRBV29-1 | TRBD1 | TGCAGCGTTGTTCTCGCAGGGGGCACCGCTTTCTTT | CSVVLAGGTAFF
16 | few | TRBJ2-1 | TRBV10-2 | TRBD1 | TGCGCCAGCAGTGACCCGGGGGGACAGGGGGTTGGTGAGCAGTTCTTC | CASSDPGGQGVGEQFF
18 | few | TRBJ2-1 | TRBV5-1 | TRBD2 | TGCGCCAGCAGCTTGGGCCTATATGGGACTAGGACCAGGAATGAGCAGTTCTTC | CASSLGLYGTRTRNEQFF
15 | few | TRBJ1-5 | TRBV4-1 | NA | TGCGCCAGCAGCCAAGATCTCGGGGGCGGGCAGCCCCAGCATTTT | CASSQDLGGGQPQHF
12 | many | TRBJ1-6 | TRBV3-1 | NA | TGTGCCAGCAGCTCCAGCGGTTCACCCCTCCACTTT | CASSSSGSPLHF
14 | NA | TRBJ1-1 | TRBV7-9 | NA | TGTGCCAGCAGCGAAGGACGGCTGAACACTGAAGCTTTCTTT | CASSEGRLNTEAFF
15 | NA | TRBJ2-3 | TRBV20-1 | TRBD2 | TGCAGTGCAAATCCGACTAGCGAAAGCACAGATACGCAGTATTTT | CSANPTSESTDTQYF
13 | few | TRBJ1-6 | TRBV29-1 | NA | TGCAGCGTTGCCGGGGATAGAGGTTCACCCCTCCACTTT | CSVAGDRGSPLHF
11 | NA | TRBJ2-7 | TRBV6-8 | TRBD2 | TGTGCCAGCAGGACTAGCGTCAAGCAGTACTTC | CASRTSVKQYF
15 | few | TRBJ1-3 | TRBV2 | NA | TGTGCCAGCAGTGATGAGGGACTCCCTGGAAACACCATATATTTT | CASSDEGLPGNTIYF
15 | few | TRBJ2-1 | TRBV5-5 | NA | TGTGCCAGCAGCCCCGGTGTTGGCTCCTACAATGAGCAGTTCTTC | CASSPGVGSYNEQFF